This entry lists 21 T cell receptor beta chains sequenced from one sample in a study of blood T cell repertoires in COVID-19. The table came from immunoSEQ multiplex PCR; TCRdb's copy has only in-frame clones and leaves some out. This table has 210,000 or so clones, approximately 86% appearing once. Sample: peripheral blood. The receptors stem from a woman aged 25 to 45 with COVID-19, enrolled during active disease.

The chain has TRBV21-1 and TRBJ1-3. TRBV21-1 is assigned pseudogene status. The CDR3 has 14 amino acids. CDR3 nucleotides: TGCCGGTGGCGCCCCGGGGAGCCTGGAAACACCATATATTTT. It is translated as CRWRPGEPGNTIYF.

The chain couples TRBV7-7 to TRBJ2-5; 12 nucleotides match TRBD2. V dropped 0 bases and J dropped 5; count of bases not matched to a gene: 7. Germline assignment: CDR1 SSHAT and CDR2 FNYEAQ (reference sequence). This CDR3 comprises 17 residues. CDR3 sequence: CASSLAGLAGPRETQYF. For the CDR3, the DNA is TGTGCCAGCAGCTTAGCGGGACTAGCGGGCCCACGCGAGACCCAGTACTTC.

In its sample, this clone was seen once. V and J are TRBV2 and TRBJ1-2; 7 positions agree with TRBD1. The germline V gene encodes CDR1 SNHLY and CDR2 FYNNEI. Trimming at V came to 5 bases and at J to 4 bases, leaving 10 bases not matched to a gene. CDR3 length: 15 amino acids. In DNA, the CDR3 is TGTGCCAGCAGTCCAGACAGGGTCGTTGCCTATGGCTACACCTTC. It codes for CASSPDRVVAYGYTF. The entire variable domain, with the rest obtained from reference TRBV2 and TRBJ1-2, is as follows: EPEVTQTPSHQVTQMGQEVILRCVPISNHLYFYWYRQILGQKVEFLVSFYNNEISEKSEIFDDQFSVERPDGSNFTLKIRSTKLEDSAMYFCASSPDRVVAYGYTFGSGTRLTVV.

The V call is TRBV10-3, the J call TRBJ1-1; D is possibly TRBD1 (6 bases). CDR1 and CDR2 from the germline V gene are ENHRY and SYGVKD. With 6 bases removed from V and 5 bases from J, the gap between germline ends came to 19 bases. The CDR3 length is 15 residues. The CDR3 here is CAIREDLIGTTEAFF. CDR3 DNA: TGTGCCATCAGGGAAGATTTAATCGGGACAACTGAAGCTTTCTTT.

The CDR3 here is CASSHRTGGRETQYF. In DNA, the CDR3 is TGTGCCAGCAGCCATAGGACAGGGGGCAGGGAGACCCAGTACTTC. The chain couples TRBV11-3 to TRBJ2-5, with TRBD1 matching 11 bases. Germline V gene data show CDR1 as SGHNT and CDR2 as YENEEA. J lost 5 bases, V lost 5 bases, and 7 bases had no gene match. The CDR3 is made up of 15 amino acids.

The V call is TRBV7-2, the J call TRBJ2-2, with D possibly being TRBD1 (5 bases). V dropped 2 bases and J dropped 0 bases, with 10 bases sitting between them. The CDR3 is 16 residues long. Germline V lookup: CDR1 SGHTA, CDR2 FQGNSA. CDR3 sequence reads: CASSLFSGSNTGELFF. The DNA of the CDR3 is TGTGCCAGCAGCTTATTTTCAGGGTCGAACACCGGGGAGCTGTTTTTT.

The chain has TRBV5-6 and TRBJ1-3; TRBD1 aligns across 7 bases. The length of the CDR3 is 14 residues. Germline trimming cut 5 bases from V and 2 bases from J; bases unmatched to any gene: 4. Germline V CDR1 and CDR2: SGHDT, YYEEEE. The CDR3 nucleotides are TGTGCCAGCAGTATCGACAGGGCTGGAAACACCATATATTTT. It is translated as CASSIDRAGNTIYF.

This sequence joins TRBV4-1 and TRBJ1-3; TRBD1 aligns across 7 bases. The CDR3 has 17 residues. With 5 bases clipped from V and 6 bases from J, the junction kept 16 bases outside the gene matches. Germline V gene sequence: CDR1 MGHRA, CDR2 YSYEKL. This CDR3 reads CASSTYHGQDVKNTIYF. In DNA form, the CDR3 reads TGCGCCAGCAGCACGTACCATGGACAGGACGTTAAAAACACCATATATTTT.

In its sample, this clone was seen a few times. This rearrangement joins TRBV4-2 to TRBJ2-3; 11 bases match TRBD2. The germline CDR1 and CDR2 sequences are LGHNA and YNFKEQ. The CDR3 totals 17 residues. The junction had 5 bases not matched to a gene; V was cut back by 3 bases and J by 0 bases. CDR3 sequence reads: CASSQGTSGASTDTQYF. In nucleotides, the CDR3 is TGTGCCAGCAGCCAGGGGACTAGCGGAGCTAGCACAGATACGCAGTATTTT.

V is TRBV19 and J is TRBJ1-4, with D possibly being TRBD1 (5 bases). From germline, CDR1 is LNHDA and CDR2 SQIVND (reference sequence). This CDR3 contains 14 residues. The V and J ends lost 6 bases and 1 base respectively, with 9 bases between them. CDR3 DNA: TGTGCCAGTAGCCAGACAGTAACTAATGAAAAACTGTTTTTT. This sequence encodes CASSQTVTNEKLFF.

J is TRBJ1-2 and V is TRBV24-1, with 8 bases fitting TRBD1. J gave up 2 bases and V 3 bases, and 1 base lay outside the gene matches. CDR3 length: 14 residues. Germline V lookup: CDR1 KGHDR, CDR2 SFDVKD. The DNA for the CDR3 is TGTGCCACCAGTGATCGACAGGGGAACTATGGCTACACCTTC. Residues: CATSDRQGNYGYTF.

The chain employs TRBV9 and TRBJ2-1; TRBD1 aligns across 9 bases. CDR1 and CDR2 from the germline V gene are SGDLS and YYNGEE. This CDR3 is 14 amino acids long. J was trimmed by 5 bases and V by 4 bases; bases with no gene match: 4. CDR3: CASSIGTGNNEQFF. The CDR3 nucleotides read TGTGCCAGCAGCATAGGGACAGGGAACAATGAGCAGTTCTTC.

This rearrangement joins TRBV27 to TRBJ1-2, with 9 bases identical to TRBD1. CDR1 is MNHEY, CDR2 SMNVEV, per germline (reference sequence). The CDR3 has 16 residues. The ends lost 4 bases at V and 4 bases at J; junction bases unmatched: 10. The CDR3 coding sequence is TGTGCCAGCAGTTCCCTACCCGGGACAGGGAGCTATGGCTACACCTTC. Amino acid sequence: CASSSLPGTGSYGYTF.

The J gene is TRBJ2-1, the V gene TRBV4-1, with D perhaps TRBD2 (7 bases). From germline, CDR1 is MGHRA and CDR2 YSYEKL. CDR3 length equals 16 residues. Trimming took 3 bases from V and 4 from J, leaving 16 bases between them. The CDR3 loop is CASSHLTGRAYNEQFF. The CDR3 region has the DNA TGCGCCAGCAGCCACCTAACAGGGAGGGCTTACAATGAGCAGTTCTTC.

This clone was recorded only once. V is TRBV11-3 and J is TRBJ2-7; 8 nucleotides match TRBD1. In germline, CDR1 is SGHNT, CDR2 YENEEA. The CDR3 totals 13 residues. Germline trimming cut 8 bases from V and 5 bases from J; bases unmatched to any gene: 8. The CDR3 loop is CASAVGQGDEQYF. CDR3 DNA: TGTGCCAGCGCTGTTGGACAGGGCGACGAGCAGTACTTC.

The gene calls are TRBV11-3 and TRBJ2-2; the D is unclear. V was clipped by 5 bases and J by 3 bases, with 10 bases between them. Germline V gene lookup returns CDR1 SGHNT and CDR2 YENEEA. The CDR3 runs to 14 residues. The CDR3 sequence is CASSDRGDTGELFF. CDR3 sequence (DNA): TGTGCCAGCAGCGACCGAGGAGACACCGGGGAGCTGTTTTTT. The complete variable domain, with remaining parts taken from reference TRBV11-3 and TRBJ2-2, reads EAGVVQSPRYKIIEKKQPVAFWCNPISGHNTLYWYLQNLGQGPELLIRYENEEAVDDSQLPKDRFSAERLKGVDSTLKIQPAELGDSAVYLCASSDRGDTGELFFGEGSRLTVL.

J is TRBJ1-1 and V is TRBV5-5; 10 bases fit TRBD1. This CDR3 has 15 residues. J was trimmed by 3 bases and V by 4 bases; bases with no gene match: 6. Germline CDR1 is SGHKS and CDR2 is YYEKEE (reference sequence). CDR3 loop: CASSRQGAWDTEAFF. In nucleotides, the CDR3 is TGTGCCAGCAGCCGACAGGGGGCGTGGGACACTGAAGCTTTCTTT. Drawing the rest from reference TRBV5-5 and TRBJ1-1, the complete variable domain is DAGVTQSPTHLIKTRGQQVTLRCSPISGHKSVSWYQQVLGQGPQFIFQYYEKEERGRGNFPDRFSARQFPNYSSELNVNALLLGDSALYLCASSRQGAWDTEAFFGQGTRLTVV.

The J gene is TRBJ2-3, the V gene TRBV10-3, with TRBD2 matching over 11 bases. The CDR3 length is 15 residues. Per germline, CDR1 ENHRY and CDR2 SYGVKD. The V gene end was trimmed by 8 bases and the J gene end by 6 bases; junction bases not matched to a gene: 10. As DNA, the CDR3 is TGTGCCATCTCAGATAGCGGGAGGGGCGGGGATACGCAGTATTTT. It encodes CAISDSGRGGDTQYF.

Here the CDR3 DNA reads TGTGCCAGCTCACCCGGGTCCCAAAGAGATACGCAGTATTTT. Its protein is CASSPGSQRDTQYF. The chain recombines TRBV18 with TRBJ2-3; D call uncertain. V lost 3 bases and J lost 5, with 12 bases in between. The CDR3 is 14 amino acids. From germline, CDR1 is KGHSH and CDR2 LQKENI.

V is TRBV21-1 and J is TRBJ2-2; no DNA check was done on the table's D call, TRBD2. TRBV21-1 counts as a pseudogene. CDR3 size: 21 residues. CDR3 loop: CASSKVPGGTKPGANTGELFF. Written as DNA, the CDR3 is TGTGCCAGCAGCAAAGTTCCGGGAGGTACGAAACCCGGAGCGAACACCGGGGAGCTGTTTTTT.

V usage is TRBV7-2 and J usage is TRBJ2-4; 15 nucleotides align to TRBD2. The CDR3 length is 18 residues. The V gene end was trimmed by 1 base and the J gene end by 8 bases; junction bases not matched to a gene: 9. Looked up from germline, CDR1 is SGHTA and CDR2 is FQGNSA. For the CDR3, the DNA is TGTGCCAGCAGCTTAGGACGGACTAGCGGGGGGGCTGGGGACATTCAGTACTTC. This codes for CASSLGRTSGGAGDIQYF.